The clone carrying this TCR beta chain appeared a few times. The data were obtained in a study of T-cell reconstitution after alpha-beta-depleted transplantation in children. Preparation of the TCRbeta library involved a method that used unique molecular identifiers. TCRdb passed the PCR reads through MiXCR, listing each CDR3 protein once. This table holds around 370,000 distinct CDR3 sequences, around a tenth found once. V was trimmed by 0 bases and J by 10 bases, leaving 13 bases between them. Germline V gene data show CDR1 as LGHNA and CDR2 as YSLEER. This CDR3 contains 15 residues. Specimen: PBMCs from the stem cell graft donor, collected from the stem cell graft. This receptor was identified in a human donor who donated a stem cell graft to a child with acute lymphoblastic leukemia. The chain combines TRBV4-3 with TRBJ1-6, with D maybe TRBD1 (6 bases). The CDR3 region has the DNA TGCGCCAGCAGCCAAGATACAGGGTTTGGATCACCCCTCCACTTT. Translating gives CASSQDTGFGSPLHF.